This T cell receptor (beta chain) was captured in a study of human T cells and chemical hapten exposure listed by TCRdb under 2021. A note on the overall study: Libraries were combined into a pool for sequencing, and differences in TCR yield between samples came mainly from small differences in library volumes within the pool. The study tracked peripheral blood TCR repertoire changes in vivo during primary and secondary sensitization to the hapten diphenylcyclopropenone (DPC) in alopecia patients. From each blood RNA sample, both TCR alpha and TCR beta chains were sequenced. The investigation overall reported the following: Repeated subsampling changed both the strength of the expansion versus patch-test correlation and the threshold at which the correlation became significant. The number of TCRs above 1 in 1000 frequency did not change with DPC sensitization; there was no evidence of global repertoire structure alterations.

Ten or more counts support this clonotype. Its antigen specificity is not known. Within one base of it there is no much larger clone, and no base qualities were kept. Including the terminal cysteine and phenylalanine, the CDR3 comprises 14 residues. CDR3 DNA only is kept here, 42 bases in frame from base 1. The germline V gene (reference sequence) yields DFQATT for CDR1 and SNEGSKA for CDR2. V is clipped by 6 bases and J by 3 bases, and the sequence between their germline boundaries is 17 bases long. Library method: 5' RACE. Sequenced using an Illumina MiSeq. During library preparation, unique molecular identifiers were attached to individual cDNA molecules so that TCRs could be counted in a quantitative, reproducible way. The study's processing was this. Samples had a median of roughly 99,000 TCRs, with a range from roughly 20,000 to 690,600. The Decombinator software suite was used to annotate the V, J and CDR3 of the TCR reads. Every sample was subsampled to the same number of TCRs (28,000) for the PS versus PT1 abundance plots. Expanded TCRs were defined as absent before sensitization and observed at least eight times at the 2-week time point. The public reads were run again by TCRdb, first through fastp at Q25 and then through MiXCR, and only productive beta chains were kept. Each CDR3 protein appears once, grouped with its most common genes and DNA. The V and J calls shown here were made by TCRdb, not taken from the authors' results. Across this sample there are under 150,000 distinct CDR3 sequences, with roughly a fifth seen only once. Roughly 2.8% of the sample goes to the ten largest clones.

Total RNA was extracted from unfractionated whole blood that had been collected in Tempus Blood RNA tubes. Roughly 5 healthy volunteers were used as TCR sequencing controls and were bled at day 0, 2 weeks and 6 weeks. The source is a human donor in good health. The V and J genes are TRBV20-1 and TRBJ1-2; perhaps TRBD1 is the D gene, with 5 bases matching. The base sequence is TGCAGTGCCACCGGACACATGAGAGACTATGGCTACACCTTC. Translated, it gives CSATGHMRDYGYTF.